This is a list of T cell receptor beta chains from one sample in a study of cytomegalovirus exposure and HLA in healthy donors. Method: immunoSEQ multiplex PCR; TCRdb's copy keeps in-frame clones and lacks some. Listed are some 130,000 clones; about 1.8% falls within the top ten. Sequencing was carried out using PBMCs. All receptors derive from a man aged 18 to 29 in good health and CMV-seronegative. Both conserved end residues are part of each CDR3. The order of the fields is V gene, J gene, D gene, CDR3 DNA, CDR3 protein. A D gene is named only where the DNA matches it firmly.

>TRBV19|TRBJ1-5|.
TGTGCCAGTAGTATAGTTCGGGATCAGCCCCAGCATTTT
CASSIVRDQPQHF
>TRBV5-1|TRBJ1-1|.
TGCGCCAGCAGCTCGCAACGAGGTAGTTTGAACACTGAAGCTTTCTTT
CASSSQRGSLNTEAFF
>TRBV7-2|TRBJ2-7|TRBD2
TGTGCCAGCAGCCCGGGACTAGCTTCCTACGAGCAGTACTTC
CASSPGLASYEQYF
>TRBV4-2|TRBJ2-7|.
TGTGCCAGCAGCCAAGATTTCGGGGGTCGGCTAGCCGGAAATGGCGAGCAGTACTTC
CASSQDFGGRLAGNGEQYF
>TRBV9|TRBJ1-6|.
TGTGCCAGCAGCGCCACCGGGACACTCCGTAATTCACCCCTCCACTTT
CASSATGTLRNSPLHF
>TRBV28|TRBJ1-1|TRBD1
TGTGCCAGCAGTGGGGACAGGGGGAGAGCTTTCTTT
CASSGDRGRAFF
>TRBV25-1|TRBJ2-7|.
TGTGCCAGCAGTGACAAATACCCACACTACGAGCAGTACTTC
CASSDKYPHYEQYF
>TRBV6-4|TRBJ2-7|TRBD1
TGTACCAGCAGTGTGGGGACAGGGTTGGAACAGTACTTC
CTSSVGTGLEQYF
>TRBV19|TRBJ1-2|TRBD1
TGTGCCAGTAGTACGGGACAGGTCCGTGGCTACACCTTC
CASSTGQVRGYTF
>TRBV7-2|TRBJ2-2|.
TGTGCCAGCAGCTCTCCTGATTCGCTATTGGCCGGGGAGCTGTTTTTT
CASSSPDSLLAGELFF
>TRBV6-5|TRBJ2-1|.
TGTGCCAGCAGTCCCCTGGCAGGCAGCTACAATGAGCAGTTCTTC
CASSPLAGSYNEQFF
>TRBV6-1|TRBJ2-3|.
TGTGCCAGCAGCTCAGGGGGGAGCGGCACAGATACGCAGTATTTT
CASSSGGSGTDTQYF
>TRBV12-5|TRBJ1-1|TRBD1
TGTGCTAGTGCCCTGAGACAGGGGGCAGTTTCCACTGAAGCTTTCTTT
CASALRQGAVSTEAFF
>TRBV11-2|TRBJ2-5|.
TGTGCCAGCAGCTCCGCGTTGGGGCCGGGGAGGGAGACCCAGTACTTC
CASSSALGPGRETQYF
>TRBV6-5|TRBJ2-5|.
TGTGCCAGCAGTCGAGGCCACGAGACCCAGTACTTC
CASSRGHETQYF
>TRBV19|TRBJ1-2|.
TGTGCCAGTAGTATATCCAGGGCCTATGGCTACACCTTC
CASSISRAYGYTF
>TRBV6-5|TRBJ2-7|TRBD1
TGTGCCAGCAGCCGGACAGGGAGCTACGAGCAGTACTTC
CASSRTGSYEQYF
>TRBV7-9|TRBJ2-1|TRBD2
TGTGCCAGCAGCTCTAATCGGGGGGGCGTCAATGAGCAGTTCTTC
CASSSNRGGVNEQFF
>TRBV19|TRBJ1-2|.
TGTGCCAGTAGCTTGACGGGGTTAAACTATGGCTACACCTTC
CASSLTGLNYGYTF
>TRBV18|TRBJ1-6|.
TGTGCCAGCTCCCGACAGGATTCACCCCTCCACTTT
CASSRQDSPLHF
>TRBV5-4|TRBJ2-2|.
TGTGCCAGCAGCTTGGGTAATCCGAACACCGGGGAGCTGTTTTTT
CASSLGNPNTGELFF
>TRBV7-2|TRBJ1-3|.
TGTGCCAGCAGCTTAGAGGGGGTCTCTGGAAACACCATATATTTT
CASSLEGVSGNTIYF
>TRBV25-1|TRBJ1-4|TRBD1
TGTGCCAACAGTGAATTGGACAGGGACGTTGCAACTAATGAAAAACTGTTTTTT
CANSELDRDVATNEKLFF
>TRBV11-3|TRBJ2-7|TRBD1
TGTGCCAGCAGCTCCGGACAGGGAGATTCCTACGAGCAGTACTTC
CASSSGQGDSYEQYF
>TRBV6-5|TRBJ1-2|.
TGTGCCAGCAGAGCCCCAGGGTCGTATGGCTACACCTTC
CASRAPGSYGYTF
>TRBV4-1|TRBJ2-1|TRBD2
TGCGCCAGCAGCCAAGTATCGGGAGGGCGGGATGAGCAGTTCTTC
CASSQVSGGRDEQFF
>TRBV5-4|TRBJ1-5|TRBD1
TGTGCCAGCAGCCGAGACAGGGATCAGCCCCAGCATTTT
CASSRDRDQPQHF
>TRBV19|TRBJ1-5|.
TGTGCCAGTACTGCGAGGATTTGGACAAATCAGCCCCAGCATTTT
CASTARIWTNQPQHF
>TRBV5-1|TRBJ1-2|.
TGCGCCAGCAGCTTAGCGGAGGGTCGTTATGGCTACACCTTC
CASSLAEGRYGYTF
>TRBV4-1|TRBJ2-3|.
TGCGCCAGCAGCCAAGCGTCGGGGATCACAGATACGCAGTATTTT
CASSQASGITDTQYF
>TRBV13|TRBJ1-4|.
TGTGCCAGCAGCGACCGCACTATCGGAAAACTGTTTTTT
CASSDRTIGKLFF
>TRBV6-5|TRBJ2-3|.
TGTGCCAGCGGGGGCAGTTACACAGATACGCAGTATTTT
CASGGSYTDTQYF
>TRBV2|TRBJ1-3|.
TGTGCCAGCAGTGATACCGGCTCTGGAAACACCATATATTTT
CASSDTGSGNTIYF
>TRBV6-6|TRBJ2-4|.
TGTGCCAGCAGTTCCAACCCTCAGGGGATCGGGAACATTCAGTACTTC
CASSSNPQGIGNIQYF
>TRBV5-1|TRBJ1-2|.
TGCGCCAGCAGCTTGGGAGGCAGGGCCTCCTCGAACTATGGCTACACCTTC
CASSLGGRASSNYGYTF
>TRBV28|TRBJ1-4|TRBD1
TGTGCCAGCAGTAATTACAGGGGGGCAACTAATGAAAAACTGTTTTTT
CASSNYRGATNEKLFF
>TRBV20-1|TRBJ1-1|.
TGCGCTGATACTGTCACTGAAGCTTTCTTT
CADTVTEAFF
>TRBV29-1|TRBJ1-2|TRBD1
TGCAGCGTTGTTTTTAGGGACAGGGGTATCTATGGCTACACCTTC
CSVVFRDRGIYGYTF
>TRBV7-9|TRBJ1-2|TRBD1
TGTGCCAGCAGCTTAGAGGCCCGGGGACAGGCCCCATCCTTC
CASSLEARGQAPSF
>TRBV21-1|TRBJ1-1|.
TGTGCCAGCTGCACAGGGGTAATGAACACTGAAGCTTTCTTT
CASCTGVMNTEAFF
>TRBV11-3|TRBJ2-7|TRBD1
TGTGCCAGCAGCCCACAGGACAGGGAGCAGTACTTC
CASSPQDREQYF
>TRBV5-1|TRBJ1-2|TRBD1
TGCGCCAGCCAACCCGGGACAGGGACGTTCTATGGCTACACCTTC
CASQPGTGTFYGYTF
>TRBV6-5|TRBJ2-7|TRBD1
TGTGCCAGCAGACAAGGGACAGGGGGCTCCTACGAGCAGTACTTC
CASRQGTGGSYEQYF
>TRBV7-2|TRBJ2-5|.
TGTGCCAGCAGCCCGGCCTTGCGGGGGCGCCTCCAAGAGACCCAGTACTTC
CASSPALRGRLQETQYF
>TRBV5-1|TRBJ1-1|TRBD1
TGCGCCAGCAGGTACCAAGGGGACAGGGGCACTGAAGCTTTCTTT
CASRYQGDRGTEAFF
>TRBV19|TRBJ1-1|.
TGTGCCAGTACCCTAGGAGGCAGCACTCACACTGAAGCTTTCTTT
CASTLGGSTHTEAFF
>TRBV6-6|TRBJ1-1|.
TGTGCCACCTCCCCCTCAGGTACTGAAGCTTTCTTT
CATSPSGTEAFF
>TRBV7-2|TRBJ1-2|TRBD1
TGTGCCAGCAGCTCTTCGGGGACAGATAATTATGGCTACACCTTC
CASSSSGTDNYGYTF
>TRBV7-2|TRBJ1-6|TRBD1
TGTGCCAGCAGCGATCGACAGGGGGCGAATTCACCCCTCCACTTT
CASSDRQGANSPLHF
>TRBV7-9|TRBJ1-6|TRBD1
TGTGCCAGCAGCTTAGGGGACAGGGGGAAATCACCCCTCCACTTT
CASSLGDRGKSPLHF
>TRBV4-1|TRBJ2-5|.
TGCGCCAGCAGCCAAGGACAACAAGAGACCCAGTACTTC
CASSQGQQETQYF
>TRBV19|TRBJ2-2|TRBD2
TGTGCCAGTAGTACCCCGTCCGGGAGGGCGAACGGGGAGCTGTTTTTT
CASSTPSGRANGELFF
>TRBV6-5|TRBJ2-7|TRBD1
TGTGCCAGCAGTTACTCGAACAGGGGCTACGAGCAGTACTTC
CASSYSNRGYEQYF
>TRBV28|TRBJ2-3|TRBD2
TGTGCCAGCAGTTTGGGCGGGAGTCCAGATACGCAGTATTTT
CASSLGGSPDTQYF